The 28 T cell receptor beta chains given below trace back to one sample, sequenced in a study of blood T cell repertoires in COVID-19. Profiled with immunoSEQ multiplex PCR; TCRdb holds only in-frame clones, not every one. The sample contains 80,000 or so clones, roughly nine tenths of which appear only once. The sequenced sample was peripheral blood. These receptors were collected from a woman aged 60-75 years with acute or convalescent COVID-19.

The CDR3 loop is CASSILQGNTEAFF. In nucleotides, the CDR3 is TGTGCCAGTAGTATATTACAGGGGAACACTGAAGCTTTCTTT. The J gene is TRBJ1-1, the V gene TRBV19; TRBD1 might be the D (6 bases). This CDR3 region has 14 residues. Germline V gives CDR1 LNHDA, CDR2 SQIVND (reference sequence). The ends were cut back, 2 bases at V and 1 base at J, with 8 bases in the middle.

The CDR3 DNA is TGTGCCAGCAGTTACTTAGCGGACGAAACCTACGAGCAGTACTTC. Amino acid sequence: CASSYLADETYEQYF. The chain combines TRBV6-7 with TRBJ2-7; perhaps TRBD2 as D (6 bases). TRBV6-7 is annotated as an ORF whose role is uncertain. V lost 1 base and J lost 2, with 12 bases in between. This CDR3 is built from 15 residues.

V and J are TRBV28 and TRBJ2-2, with a tentative D call TRBD2 (5 bases). The V end was cut by 7 bases, the J end by 5 bases, with 8 bases between. Germline CDR1 reads MDHEN; CDR2 reads SYDVKM. The CDR3 consists of 12 residues. The CDR3 sequence is CASKGGTGELFF. CDR3 in DNA: TGTGCCAGCAAGGGCGGGACCGGGGAGCTGTTTTTT.

This clone was observed a handful of times. This sequence joins TRBV12-3 or TRBV12-4 and TRBJ1-2, with D tentatively TRBD1 (5 bases). Deletions cut 5 bases from V and 7 bases from J, with 8 bases between. The CDR3 covers 11 residues. The CDR3 DNA sequence: TGTGCCAGCAGTACAGGAACTGGCTACACCTTC. It encodes CASSTGTGYTF.

V gene TRBV10-3 combines with J gene TRBJ2-2, with D possibly TRBD1 on 6 matching bases. Germline values: CDR1 ENHRY, CDR2 SYGVKD. The CDR3 has 15 amino acids. The V end lost 2 bases, the J end lost 3 bases, and 10 bases lay between the germline ends. DNA of the CDR3: TGTGCCATCAGTGAGGGACAGCTCTACACCGGGGAGCTGTTTTTT. Translated: CAISEGQLYTGELFF.

J is TRBJ2-7 and V is TRBV28, with 7 bases aligning to TRBD1. Unmatched junction bases numbered 6, after V lost 3 bases and J lost 4 bases. The CDR3 consists of 14 residues. CDR1 and CDR2 from the germline V gene are MDHEN and SYDVKM. The CDR3 DNA is TGTGCCAGCAGTTTGACAGGGTCGGGGTACGAGCAGTACTTC. Protein sequence: CASSLTGSGYEQYF. Full variable domain (missing parts from reference TRBV28 and TRBJ2-7): DVKVTQSSRYLVKRTGEKVFLECVQDMDHENMFWYRQDPGLGLRLIYFSYDVKMKEKGDIPEGYSVSREKKERFSLILESASTNQTSMYLCASSLTGSGYEQYFGPGTRLTVT.

This clone was observed once. This chain uses TRBV5-1 with TRBJ2-1, with TRBD2 matching 7 bases. The CDR3 contains 18 residues. In germline, CDR1 is SGHRS, CDR2 YFSETQ. Trimming took 3 bases from V and 4 from J; bases not matched to a gene: 16. CDR3 region: CASSSVLLAGGGYNEQFF. DNA for the CDR3: TGCGCCAGCAGCTCTGTCTTGTTAGCGGGCGGTGGATACAATGAGCAGTTCTTC.

The genes are TRBV2 and TRBJ1-5; D gene ambiguous. The CDR3 loop spans 14 amino acids. Trimming pared 7 bases from V and 2 bases from J, leaving 12 bases between. Germline lookup yields CDR1 SNHLY and CDR2 FYNNEI. The DNA of the CDR3 is TGTGCCAGCAACGTTGCGGTAGGCAATCAGCCCCAGCATTTT. Protein: CASNVAVGNQPQHF.

The chain employs TRBV28 and TRBJ2-7; D perhaps matches TRBD2 (6 bases). V was pared by 10 bases and J by 2 bases, with 18 bases between. The CDR3 is made up of 14 amino acids. CDR1 and CDR2 (germline): MDHEN, SYDVKM. The DNA of the CDR3 is TGTGCCACCACGATTGGGGGGAGTCCCTACGAGCAGTACTTC. Its protein is CATTIGGSPYEQYF.

The chain recombines TRBV11-2 with TRBJ2-1, with D tentatively TRBD2 (5 bases). From germline, CDR1 is SGHAT and CDR2 FQNNGV. The V end lost 2 bases, the J end lost 6 bases, and 14 bases lay between the germline ends. There are 15 residues in the CDR3. The CDR3 DNA reads as TGTGCCAGCAGCTTAACCGGGAACAAGGCCAATGAGCAGTTCTTC. This encodes CASSLTGNKANEQFF.

This clone was seen a handful of times. The chain is built from TRBV5-1 and TRBJ2-3; D may be TRBD2 (6 bases). The V end was cut by 1 base, the J end by 3 bases, with 15 bases between. CDR1 and CDR2 from the germline V gene are SGHRS and YFSETQ. The CDR3 has 16 residues. DNA for the CDR3: TGCGCCAGCAGCTTGAATGCGGGATCGGAAACAGATACGCAGTATTTT. Translation: CASSLNAGSETDTQYF.

V and J are TRBV5-4 and TRBJ2-2; TRBD1 matches at 9 bases. The CDR3 is 16 amino acids. The trim removed 4 bases at V and 4 bases at J, leaving 8 bases unmatched. Germline CDR1 reads SGHNT; CDR2 reads YYREEE (reference sequence). The DNA for the CDR3 is TGTGCCAGCAGCCCTGACAGGGGGTCCCTCACCGGGGAGCTGTTTTTT. Translated, it gives CASSPDRGSLTGELFF.

The chain combines TRBV9 with TRBJ2-1, with 10 bases lining up with TRBD2. CDR3 length: 16 amino acids. Germline CDR1 SGDLS, CDR2 YYNGEE. The V gene end was trimmed by 3 bases and the J gene end by 4 bases; junction bases not matched to a gene: 7. The CDR3: CASSESGGAWYNEQFF. The CDR3 nucleotides are TGTGCCAGCAGCGAAAGCGGGGGGGCCTGGTACAATGAGCAGTTCTTC.

The chain couples TRBV29-1 to TRBJ2-7; the D is unclear. V was shortened by 6 bases and J by 3 bases, with 9 bases between the two germline ends. The germline V gene encodes CDR1 SQVTM and CDR2 ANQGSEA. The length of the CDR3 is 11 residues. DNA for the CDR3: TGCAGCGTCCAGACACACTACGAGCAGTACTTC. Translated: CSVQTHYEQYF.

This clone appeared a few times. The chain carries TRBV28 and TRBJ2-4, with D tentatively TRBD2 (6 bases). This CDR3 has 15 amino acids. V lost 4 bases and J 0 bases, leaving 10 bases between the germline ends. CDR1 is MDHEN and CDR2 is SYDVKM in the germline V gene. DNA for the CDR3: TGTGCCAGCAGTTCCAAGGGACTAGCCAAAAACATTCAGTACTTC. It specifies CASSSKGLAKNIQYF.

The J gene is TRBJ2-1, the V gene TRBV30, with D uncertain. From germline, CDR1 is GTSNPN and CDR2 SVGIG (reference sequence). The V end was cut by 7 bases, the J end by 4 bases, with 17 bases between. CDR3 length equals 14 residues. The CDR3 loop is CALSPGFGYNEQFF. DNA for the CDR3: TGTGCCTTATCCCCGGGTTTCGGGTACAATGAGCAGTTCTTC.

This sequence joins TRBV28 and TRBJ2-3, with D possibly TRBD2 on 6 matching bases. The CDR3 loop spans 14 amino acids. Germline V gene lookup returns CDR1 MDHEN and CDR2 SYDVKM. Trimming took off 6 bases at V and 2 bases at J, with 12 bases between the two ends. CDR3 residues: CASRSGLHTDTQYF. The CDR3 region has the DNA TGTGCCAGCAGGTCGGGACTGCACACAGATACGCAGTATTTT.

This rearrangement joins TRBV19 to TRBJ1-2; tentatively, D is TRBD1 (5 bases). Germline lookup yields CDR1 LNHDA and CDR2 SQIVND (reference sequence). The CDR3 spans 16 residues. The germline V and J ends were trimmed by 2 bases and 3 bases, with 16 bases remaining between them. The CDR3 here is CASSITGGRAYYGYTF. DNA for the CDR3: TGTGCCAGTAGTATAACAGGAGGGAGGGCCTACTATGGCTACACCTTC.

The rearrangement links TRBV7-2 to TRBJ2-3, with TRBD2 matching over 8 bases. V gave up 5 bases and J gave up 2 bases; unmatched junction bases: 6. This CDR3 region has 15 residues. Germline CDR1 SGHTA, CDR2 FQGNSA. The CDR3 reads CASSPWTSPTDTQYF. The CDR3 bases are TGTGCCAGCAGCCCTTGGACTAGCCCCACAGATACGCAGTATTTT.

The rearrangement joins TRBV7-2 to TRBJ2-5, with a possible D match to TRBD1 (7 bases). The CDR3 covers 16 residues. Trimming pared 5 bases from V and 4 bases from J, leaving 20 bases between. Germline lookup yields CDR1 SGHTA and CDR2 FQGNSA. The CDR3 reads CASSPWQTGTGETQYF. CDR3 in DNA: TGTGCCAGCAGCCCCTGGCAGACAGGGACTGGAGAGACCCAGTACTTC.

This chain connects TRBV6-5 to TRBJ1-3, with 8 nucleotides matching TRBD1. Germline CDR1 reads MNHEY; CDR2 reads SVGAGI. Unmatched junction bases numbered 5, after V lost 6 bases and J lost 7 bases. The CDR3 extends over 13 amino acids. The CDR3 nucleotides are TGTGCCAGCAGACCGACAGGGGCGAACACCATATATTTT. Protein: CASRPTGANTIYF.

V usage is TRBV5-1 and J usage is TRBJ2-1, with 7 positions matching TRBD1. The CDR3 loop spans 14 amino acids. CDR1 is SGHRS, CDR2 YFSETQ, per germline. Trimming cost V 4 bases and J 2 bases; bases outside gene matches: 3. For the CDR3, the DNA is TGCGCCAGCAGCCCCGGACAGGCCTACAATGAGCAGTTCTTC. It codes for CASSPGQAYNEQFF.

The rearrangement joins TRBV3-1 (or the pseudogene TRBV3-2) to TRBJ2-2; TRBD2 is a possible D gene (5 bases). The CDR3 has 15 amino acids. Trimming shortened V by 4 bases and J by 1 base, and 10 bases separated the two germline ends. The V gene's germline CDR1 is LGHDT and CDR2 YNNKEL (reference sequence). In DNA, the CDR3 is TGTGCCAGCAGCCGGTACGGAGGGAACACCGGGGAGCTGTTTTTT. This sequence encodes CASSRYGGNTGELFF.

This chain connects TRBV7-2 to TRBJ2-3; perhaps TRBD2 as D (6 bases). Germline CDR1 SGHTA, CDR2 FQGNSA. This CDR3 spans 15 amino acids. Trimming shortened V by 8 bases and J by 2 bases, and 17 bases separated the two germline ends. The CDR3 reads CASGSPSDYTDTQYF. DNA of the CDR3: TGTGCCAGCGGATCACCTAGCGATTACACAGATACGCAGTATTTT.

The rearrangement joins TRBV3-1 (or the pseudogene TRBV3-2) to TRBJ1-2; a weak D match, TRBD1 (5 bases). From germline, CDR1 is LGHDT and CDR2 YNNKEL (reference sequence). With 4 bases removed from V and 7 bases from J, the gap between germline ends came to 10 bases. The CDR3 covers 12 residues. CDR3 nucleotides: TGTGCCAGCAGCCCTGGGACTGGTGGCTACACCTTC. Its protein product is CASSPGTGGYTF.

The chain employs TRBV5-6 and TRBJ2-7, with TRBD1 matching over 7 bases. Germline CDR1 is SGHDT and CDR2 is YYEEEE. The V gene end was trimmed by 0 bases and the J gene end by 4 bases; junction bases not matched to a gene: 10. This CDR3 region has 16 residues. Written as DNA, the CDR3 is TGTGCCAGCAGCTTGGCTCCCAGGGGGTTGCGGTACGAGCAGTACTTC. Translated, it gives CASSLAPRGLRYEQYF.

The V call is TRBV5-4, the J call TRBJ2-5, with 10 positions matching TRBD2. The germline V gene has CDR1 SGHNT and CDR2 YYREEE (reference sequence). V shed 4 bases, J shed 5 bases, and the junction held 8 bases outside the gene matches. The CDR3 sequence is 15 residues long. The CDR3 coding sequence is TGTGCCAGCAGCGAGGAGCGGGGGGGCGGTGAGACCCAGTACTTC. As protein: CASSEERGGGETQYF.

V is TRBV7-2 and J is TRBJ2-7; TRBD2 matches at 9 bases. The J segment lost 7 bases and the V segment lost 0 bases, leaving 16 bases of the junction unmatched. Germline CDR1 and CDR2: SGHTA and FQGNSA. This CDR3 has 18 amino acids. The DNA for the CDR3 is TGTGCCAGCAGCTTAGCCCTAGCGGGGCGAAAAGGGGGAGAGGAGCAGTACTTC. It is translated as CASSLALAGRKGGEEQYF.